Presented here are 11 T cell receptor beta chains from one specimen sequenced in a study of T cell clonotyping in hematopoietic cell transplantation. Some clones are missing from TCRdb's copy, which holds only in-frame ones; the method was immunoSEQ multiplex PCR. Of about 69,000 clones listed, around 94% are singletons. The sequencing sample was made of peripheral blood mononuclear cells. The origin of the receptors is a man aged 50 to 59 in good health. Some clones in this sample may be carry-over from other donors' samples.

A single count supports this clone. The chain has TRBV5-4 and TRBJ2-3; D call uncertain. This CDR3 comprises 14 residues. Per germline, CDR1 SGHNT and CDR2 YYREEE (reference sequence). Trimming took 0 bases from V and 4 from J, leaving 9 bases between them. The CDR3 here is CASSLDGWADTQYF. The CDR3 bases are TGTGCCAGCAGCTTGGACGGGTGGGCAGATACGCAGTATTTT.

CDR3 sequence reads: CASSIPSPALDEQYF. The CDR3 coding sequence is TGTGCCAGTAGTATACCTTCCCCGGCGCTGGACGAGCAGTACTTC. The rearrangement links TRBV19 to TRBJ2-7; no definite D call. The CDR3 totals 15 residues. The V end was cut by 2 bases, the J end by 5 bases, with 16 bases between. Germline V gene sequence: CDR1 LNHDA, CDR2 SQIVND (reference sequence).

The gene calls are TRBV9 and TRBJ2-1, with 9 bases aligning to TRBD1. Per germline, CDR1 SGDLS and CDR2 YYNGEE. V lost 1 base to trimming and J lost 8 bases; unmatched junction nucleotides: 4. CDR3 size: 14 residues. CDR3 DNA: TGTGCCAGCAGCGTAACGGGACAGGGCTATGAGCAGTTCTTC. This encodes CASSVTGQGYEQFF.

The chain has TRBV5-5 and TRBJ2-7; tentative D call: TRBD1 (5 bases). V lost 3 bases to trimming and J lost 2 bases, with 12 bases between them. Germline V gene lookup returns CDR1 SGHKS and CDR2 YYEKEE (reference sequence). CDR3 length equals 14 residues. The CDR3 sequence is CASSSNDRAYEQYF. DNA for the CDR3: TGTGCCAGCAGCTCTAACGACAGAGCCTACGAGCAGTACTTC. Full variable domain (remainder filled in from reference TRBV5-5 and TRBJ2-7): DAGVTQSPTHLIKTRGQQVTLRCSPISGHKSVSWYQQVLGQGPQFIFQYYEKEERGRGNFPDRFSARQFPNYSSELNVNALLLGDSALYLCASSSNDRAYEQYFGPGTRLTVT.

The chain has TRBV19 and TRBJ2-7; D possibly corresponds to TRBD2 (5 bases). The CDR3 has 12 amino acids. Trimming stripped 4 bases from V and 3 bases from J, with 7 bases between. Germline assignment: CDR1 LNHDA and CDR2 SQIVND (reference sequence). CDR3 sequence: CASSTRDYEQYF. The DNA for the CDR3 is TGTGCCAGTAGTACCCGGGACTACGAGCAGTACTTC. Variable domain in full (rest from reference TRBV19 and TRBJ2-7): DGGITQSPKYLFRKEGQNVTLSCEQNLNHDAMYWYRQDPGQGLRLIYYSQIVNDFQKGDIAEGYSVSREKKESFPLTVTSAQKNPTAFYLCASSTRDYEQYFGPGTRLTVT.

This sequence joins TRBV29-1 and TRBJ2-6; no clear D. This CDR3 comprises 15 residues. Germline loops: CDR1 SQVTM, CDR2 ANQGSEA. V lost 4 bases and J lost 6, with 16 bases in between. CDR3 loop: CSVARAAGEANVLTF. The CDR3, as DNA: TGCAGCGTTGCTCGAGCAGCTGGTGAGGCCAACGTCCTGACTTTC.

This chain joins TRBV6-5 and TRBJ2-5, with D perhaps TRBD2 (6 bases). Germline CDR1 reads MNHEY; CDR2 reads SVGAGI. The CDR3 spans 15 residues. V dropped 0 bases and J dropped 4 bases, with 12 bases sitting between them. The CDR3 nucleotides are TGTGCCAGCAGTTACTCCGGTCAGGGAGGAGAGACCCAGTACTTC. Protein sequence: CASSYSGQGGETQYF.

The CDR3 sequence is CASSLSGLEETQYF. In DNA, the CDR3 is TGTGCCAGCAGCCTCTCTGGTTTAGAAGAGACCCAGTACTTC. This chain connects TRBV6-5 to TRBJ2-5; D not resolved. The CDR3 sequence is 14 residues long. V was clipped by 6 bases and J by 3 bases, with 14 bases between them. The germline CDR1 and CDR2 sequences are MNHEY and SVGAGI.

The V call is TRBV6-5, the J call TRBJ2-2, with a weak D call TRBD2 (5 bases). The germline gives CDR1 MNHEY, CDR2 SVGAGI. V dropped 0 bases and J dropped 7 bases, with 6 bases sitting between them. CDR3 size: 13 residues. In DNA, the CDR3 is TGTGCCAGCAGTTACTCCGGAGGCGGGGAGCTGTTTTTT. Residues: CASSYSGGGELFF.

V and J are TRBV19 and TRBJ2-1; D gene ambiguous. Trimming removed 1 base from V and 7 bases from J, with 8 bases in between. This CDR3 is 13 amino acids long. The germline V gene has CDR1 LNHDA and CDR2 SQIVND (reference sequence). The CDR3, as DNA: TGTGCCAGTAGTATAGCGCAGCTAAATGAGCAGTTCTTC. Translated: CASSIAQLNEQFF.

The V and J genes are TRBV6-6 and TRBJ2-4; D is possibly TRBD1 or TRBD2 (5 bases each). The CDR3 has 12 amino acids. The germline CDR1 and CDR2 sequences are MNHNY and SVGAGI (reference sequence). V lost 4 bases to trimming and J lost 8 bases, with 9 bases between them. As DNA, the CDR3 is TGTGCCAGCAGTTCGAGGGGTGACATTCAGTACTTC. It codes for CASSSRGDIQYF.